The text below deals with one T cell receptor beta chain. In the original processing: It was from reference gene primer amplification that nucleated cell counts were estimated. The table came from immunoSEQ multiplex PCR; TCRdb's copy has only in-frame clones and leaves some out. The DNA was the basis for D and trimming; V, J and clone size are from that table. Among 95,000 to 110,000 clones listed, about 85% were seen once. This entry belongs to a study of blood T cell repertoires in COVID-19. As for the study in general: Acute-phase and convalescent COVID-19 samples originated in the United States, Italy and Spain.

Germline trimming cut 5 bases from V and 5 bases from J; bases unmatched to any gene: 7. Per the germline V gene, CDR1 is SGHKS and CDR2 is YYEKEE (reference sequence). CDR3 length: 13 amino acids. The chain links TRBV5-5 to TRBJ2-7; 7 bases agree with TRBD2. What was sequenced was peripheral blood. This TCR was sampled from a man aged 50 to 60 in a cohort sampled during active COVID-19. The CDR3 reads CASRSRGDHEQYF. In DNA, the CDR3 is TGTGCCAGCAGATCCCGGGGGGACCACGAGCAGTACTTC.